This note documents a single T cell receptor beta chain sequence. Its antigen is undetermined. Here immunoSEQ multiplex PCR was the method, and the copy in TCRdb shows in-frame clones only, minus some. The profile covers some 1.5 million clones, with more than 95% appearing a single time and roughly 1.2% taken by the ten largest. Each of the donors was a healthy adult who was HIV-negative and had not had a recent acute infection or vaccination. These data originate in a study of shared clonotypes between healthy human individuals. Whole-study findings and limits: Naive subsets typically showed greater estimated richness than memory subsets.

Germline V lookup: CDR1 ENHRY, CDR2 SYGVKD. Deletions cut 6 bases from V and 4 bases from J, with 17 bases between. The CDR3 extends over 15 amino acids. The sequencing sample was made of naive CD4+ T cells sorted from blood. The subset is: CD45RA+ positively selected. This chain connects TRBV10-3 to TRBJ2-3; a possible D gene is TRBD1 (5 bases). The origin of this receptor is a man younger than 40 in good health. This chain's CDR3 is CAISHPDTGADTQYF. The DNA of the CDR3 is TGTGCCATCAGCCACCCAGATACAGGCGCAGATACGCAGTATTTT.